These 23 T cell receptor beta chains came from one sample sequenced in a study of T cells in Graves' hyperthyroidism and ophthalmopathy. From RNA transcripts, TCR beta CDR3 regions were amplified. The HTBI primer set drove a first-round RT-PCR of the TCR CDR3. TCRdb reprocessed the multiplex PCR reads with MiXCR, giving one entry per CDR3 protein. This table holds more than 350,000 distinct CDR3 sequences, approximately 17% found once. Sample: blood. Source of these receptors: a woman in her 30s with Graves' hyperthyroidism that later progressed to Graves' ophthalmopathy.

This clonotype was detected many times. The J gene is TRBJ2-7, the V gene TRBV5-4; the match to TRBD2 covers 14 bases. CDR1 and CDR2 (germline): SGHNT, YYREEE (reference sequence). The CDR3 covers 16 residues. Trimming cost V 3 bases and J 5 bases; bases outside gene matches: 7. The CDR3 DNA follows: TGTGCCAGCAGCTCGGGACTAGCGGGAGCTTCCCACGAGCAGTACTTC. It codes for CASSSGLAGASHEQYF. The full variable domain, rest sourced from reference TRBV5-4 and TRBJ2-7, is ETGVTQSPTHLIKTRGQQVTLRCSSQSGHNTVSWYQQALGQGPQFIFQYYREEENGRGNFPPRFSGLQFPNYSSELNVNALELDDSALYLCASSSGLAGASHEQYFGPGTRLTVT.

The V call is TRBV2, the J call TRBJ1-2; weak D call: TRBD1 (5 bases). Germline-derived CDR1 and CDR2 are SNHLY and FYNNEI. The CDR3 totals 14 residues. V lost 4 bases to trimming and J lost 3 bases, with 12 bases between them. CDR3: CASSGTSGDYGYTF. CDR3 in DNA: TGTGCCAGCAGTGGCACCTCGGGGGACTATGGCTACACCTTC. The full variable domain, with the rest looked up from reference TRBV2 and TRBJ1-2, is EPEVTQTPSHQVTQMGQEVILRCVPISNHLYFYWYRQILGQKVEFLVSFYNNEISEKSEIFDDQFSVERPDGSNFTLKIRSTKLEDSAMYFCASSGTSGDYGYTFGSGTRLTVV.

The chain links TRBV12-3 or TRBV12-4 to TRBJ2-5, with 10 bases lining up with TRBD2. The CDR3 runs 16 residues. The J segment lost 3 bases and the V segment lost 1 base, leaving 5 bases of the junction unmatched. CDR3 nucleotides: TGTGCCAGCAGTTTAGTAGGGCTAGCGGGAGAAGAGACCCAGTACTTC. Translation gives CASSLVGLAGEETQYF.

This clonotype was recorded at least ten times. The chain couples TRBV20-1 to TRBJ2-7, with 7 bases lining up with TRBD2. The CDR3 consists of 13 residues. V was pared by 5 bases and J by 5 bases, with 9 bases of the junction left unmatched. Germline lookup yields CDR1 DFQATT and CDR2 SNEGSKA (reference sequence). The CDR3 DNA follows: TGCAGTGCTCCTCGAGGGAGGGTAGACGAGCAGTACTTC. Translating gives CSAPRGRVDEQYF.

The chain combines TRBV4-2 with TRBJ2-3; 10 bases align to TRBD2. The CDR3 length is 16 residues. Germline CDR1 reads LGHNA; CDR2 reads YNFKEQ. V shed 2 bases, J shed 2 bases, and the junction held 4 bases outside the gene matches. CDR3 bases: TGTGCCAGCAGCCAACTTACTAGCGGGGACACAGATACGCAGTATTTT. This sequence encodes CASSQLTSGDTDTQYF.

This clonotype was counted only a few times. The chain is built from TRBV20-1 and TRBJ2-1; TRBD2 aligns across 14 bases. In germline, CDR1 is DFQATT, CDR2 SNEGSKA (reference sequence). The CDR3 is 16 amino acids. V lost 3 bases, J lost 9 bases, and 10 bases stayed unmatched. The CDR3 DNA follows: TGCAGTGCTAGTTCATGGGGACTAGCGGGAGACACTGAGCAGTTCTTC. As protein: CSASSWGLAGDTEQFF.

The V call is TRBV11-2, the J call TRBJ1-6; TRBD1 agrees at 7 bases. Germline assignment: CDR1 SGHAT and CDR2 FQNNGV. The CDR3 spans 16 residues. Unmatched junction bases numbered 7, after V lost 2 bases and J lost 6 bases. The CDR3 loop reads CASSLTPGQLNSPLHF. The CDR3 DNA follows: TGTGCCAGCAGCTTAACTCCGGGACAGCTTAATTCACCCCTCCACTTT.

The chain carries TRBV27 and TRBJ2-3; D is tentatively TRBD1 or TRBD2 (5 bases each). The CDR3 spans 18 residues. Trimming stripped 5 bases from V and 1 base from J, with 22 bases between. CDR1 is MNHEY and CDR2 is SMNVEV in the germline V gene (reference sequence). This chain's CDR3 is CASSDLPGAGVGTDTQYF. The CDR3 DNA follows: TGTGCCAGCAGTGATTTGCCCGGGGCAGGCGTCGGCACAGATACGCAGTATTTT.

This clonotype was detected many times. In nucleotides, the CDR3 is TGTGCCACCAGCAGGGCTAGCTCCTACAATGAGCAGTTCTTC. This encodes CATSRASSYNEQFF. The chain employs TRBV24-1 and TRBJ2-1; D might be TRBD1 (5 bases). The germline V gene has CDR1 KGHDR and CDR2 SFDVKD. Trimming removed 7 bases from V and 0 bases from J, with 9 bases in between. The CDR3 spans 14 residues.

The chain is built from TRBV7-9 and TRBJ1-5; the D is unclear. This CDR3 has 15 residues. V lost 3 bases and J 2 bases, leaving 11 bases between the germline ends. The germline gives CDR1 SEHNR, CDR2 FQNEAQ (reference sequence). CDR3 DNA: TGTGCCAGCAGCTTTTCCGGGATTGGCAATCAGCCCCAGCATTTT. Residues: CASSFSGIGNQPQHF. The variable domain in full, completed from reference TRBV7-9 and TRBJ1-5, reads DTGVSQNPRHKITKRGQNVTFRCDPISEHNRLYWYRQTLGQGPEFLTYFQNEAQLEKSRLLSDRFSAERPKGSFSTLEIQRTEQGDSAMYLCASSFSGIGNQPQHFGDGTRLSIL.

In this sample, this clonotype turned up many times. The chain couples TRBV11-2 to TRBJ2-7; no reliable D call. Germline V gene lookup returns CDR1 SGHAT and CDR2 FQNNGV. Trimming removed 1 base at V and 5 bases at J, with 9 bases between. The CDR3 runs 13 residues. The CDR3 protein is CASSLGNLHEQYF. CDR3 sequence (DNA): TGTGCCAGCAGCTTAGGAAATCTCCACGAGCAGTACTTC.

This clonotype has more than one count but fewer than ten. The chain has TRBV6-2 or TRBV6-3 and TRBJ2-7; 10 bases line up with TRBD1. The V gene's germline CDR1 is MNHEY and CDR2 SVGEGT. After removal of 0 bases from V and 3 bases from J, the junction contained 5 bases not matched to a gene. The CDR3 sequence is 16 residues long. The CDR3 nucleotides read TGTGCCAGCAGTTACTCTACCGGGACAGGGGACTACGAGCAGTACTTC. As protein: CASSYSTGTGDYEQYF.

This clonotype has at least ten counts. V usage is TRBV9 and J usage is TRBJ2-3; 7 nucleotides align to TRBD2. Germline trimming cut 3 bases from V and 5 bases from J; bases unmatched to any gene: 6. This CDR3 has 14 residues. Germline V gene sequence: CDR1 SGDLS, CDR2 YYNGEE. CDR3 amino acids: CASSEGGFRDTQYF. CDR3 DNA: TGTGCCAGCAGCGAGGGAGGGTTTAGAGATACGCAGTATTTT. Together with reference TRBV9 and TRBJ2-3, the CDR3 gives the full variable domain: DSGVTQTPKHLITATGQRVTLRCSPRSGDLSVYWYQQSLDQGLQFLIQYYNGEERAKGNILERFSAQQFPDLHSELNLSSLELGDSALYFCASSEGGFRDTQYFGPGTRLTVL.

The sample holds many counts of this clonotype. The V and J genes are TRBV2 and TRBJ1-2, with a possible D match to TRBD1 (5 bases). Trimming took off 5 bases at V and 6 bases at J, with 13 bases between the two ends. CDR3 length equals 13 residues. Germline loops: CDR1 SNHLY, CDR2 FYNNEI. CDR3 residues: CASSSQDYDGYTF. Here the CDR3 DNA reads TGTGCCAGCAGTTCACAGGACTACGATGGCTACACCTTC. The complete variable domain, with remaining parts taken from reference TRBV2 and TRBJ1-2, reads EPEVTQTPSHQVTQMGQEVILRCVPISNHLYFYWYRQILGQKVEFLVSFYNNEISEKSEIFDDQFSVERPDGSNFTLKIRSTKLEDSAMYFCASSSQDYDGYTFGSGTRLTVV.

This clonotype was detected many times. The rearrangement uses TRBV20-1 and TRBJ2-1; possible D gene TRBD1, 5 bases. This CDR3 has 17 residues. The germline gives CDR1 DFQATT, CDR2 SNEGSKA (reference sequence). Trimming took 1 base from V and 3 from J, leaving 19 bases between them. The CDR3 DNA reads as TGCAGTGCTAGAGTTCTGACAGCCAAACACCACTACAATGAGCAGTTCTTC. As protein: CSARVLTAKHHYNEQFF.

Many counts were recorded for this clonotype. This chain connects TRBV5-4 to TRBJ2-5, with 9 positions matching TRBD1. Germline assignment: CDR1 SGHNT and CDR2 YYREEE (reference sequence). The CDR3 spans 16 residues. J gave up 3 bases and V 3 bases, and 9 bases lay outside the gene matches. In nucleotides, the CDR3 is TGTGCCAGCAGCTACACGACAGGGGGTGTAGAAGAGACCCAGTACTTC. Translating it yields CASSYTTGGVEETQYF.

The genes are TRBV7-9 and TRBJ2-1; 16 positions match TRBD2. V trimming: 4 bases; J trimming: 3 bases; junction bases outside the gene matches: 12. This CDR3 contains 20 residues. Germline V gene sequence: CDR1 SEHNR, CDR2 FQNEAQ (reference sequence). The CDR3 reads CASSSNDPGLAGGNYNEQFF. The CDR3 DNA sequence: TGTGCCAGCAGCTCCAATGACCCGGGACTAGCGGGGGGGAACTACAATGAGCAGTTCTTC.

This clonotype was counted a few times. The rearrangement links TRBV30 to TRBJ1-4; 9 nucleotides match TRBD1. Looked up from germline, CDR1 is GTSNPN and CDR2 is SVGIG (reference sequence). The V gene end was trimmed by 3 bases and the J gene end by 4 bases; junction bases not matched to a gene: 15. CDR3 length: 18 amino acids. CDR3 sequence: CAWSQGQGSPLHNEKLFF. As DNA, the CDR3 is TGTGCCTGGAGCCAAGGACAGGGGTCTCCACTTCATAATGAAAAACTGTTTTTT.

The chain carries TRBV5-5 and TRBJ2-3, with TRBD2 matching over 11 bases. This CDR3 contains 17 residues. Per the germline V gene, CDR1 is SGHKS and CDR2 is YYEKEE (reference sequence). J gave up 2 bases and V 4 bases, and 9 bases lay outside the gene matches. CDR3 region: CASSRTSGPDYTDTQYF. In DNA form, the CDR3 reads TGTGCCAGCAGCCGGACTAGCGGGCCAGACTACACAGATACGCAGTATTTT. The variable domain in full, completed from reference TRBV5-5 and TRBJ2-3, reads DAGVTQSPTHLIKTRGQQVTLRCSPISGHKSVSWYQQVLGQGPQFIFQYYEKEERGRGNFPDRFSARQFPNYSSELNVNALLLGDSALYLCASSRTSGPDYTDTQYFGPGTRLTVL.

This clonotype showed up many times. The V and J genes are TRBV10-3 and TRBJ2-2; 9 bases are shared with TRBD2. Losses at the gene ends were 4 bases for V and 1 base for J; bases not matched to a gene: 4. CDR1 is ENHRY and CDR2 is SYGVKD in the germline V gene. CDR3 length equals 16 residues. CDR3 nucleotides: TGTGCCATCAGTGTCCTAGCGGGAATGAACACCGGGGAGCTGTTTTTT. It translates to CAISVLAGMNTGELFF.

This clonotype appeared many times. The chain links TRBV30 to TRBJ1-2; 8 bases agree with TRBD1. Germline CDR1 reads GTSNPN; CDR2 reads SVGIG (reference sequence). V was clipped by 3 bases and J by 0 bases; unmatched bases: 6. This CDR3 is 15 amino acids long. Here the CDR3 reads CAWSLGQGANYGYTF. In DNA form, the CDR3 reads TGTGCCTGGAGCCTTGGACAGGGCGCTAACTATGGCTACACCTTC.

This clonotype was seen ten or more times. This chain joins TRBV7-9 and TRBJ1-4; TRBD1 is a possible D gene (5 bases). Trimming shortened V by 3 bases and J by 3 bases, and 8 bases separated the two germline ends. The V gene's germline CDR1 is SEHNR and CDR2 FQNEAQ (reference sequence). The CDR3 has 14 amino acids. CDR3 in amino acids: CASSLGPSNEKLFF. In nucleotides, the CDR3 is TGTGCCAGCAGCTTGGGACCCTCTAATGAAAAACTGTTTTTT.

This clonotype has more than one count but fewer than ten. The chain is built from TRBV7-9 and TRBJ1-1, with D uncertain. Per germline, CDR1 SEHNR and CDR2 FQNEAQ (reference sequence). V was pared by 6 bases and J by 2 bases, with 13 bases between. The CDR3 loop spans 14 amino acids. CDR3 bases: TGTGCCAGCAGGGCCAAACGTGGTAACACTGAAGCTTTCTTT. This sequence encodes CASRAKRGNTEAFF.